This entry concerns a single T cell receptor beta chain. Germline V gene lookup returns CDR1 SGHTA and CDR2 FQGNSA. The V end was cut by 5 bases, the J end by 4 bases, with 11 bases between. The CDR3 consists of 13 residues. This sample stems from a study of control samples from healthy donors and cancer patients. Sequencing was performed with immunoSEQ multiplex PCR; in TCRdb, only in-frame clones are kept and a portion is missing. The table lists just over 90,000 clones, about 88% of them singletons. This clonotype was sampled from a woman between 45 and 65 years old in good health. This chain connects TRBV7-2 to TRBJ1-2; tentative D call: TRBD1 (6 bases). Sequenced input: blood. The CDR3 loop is CASSIQGRYGYTF. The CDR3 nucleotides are TGTGCCAGCAGCATACAGGGTCGCTATGGCTACACCTTC. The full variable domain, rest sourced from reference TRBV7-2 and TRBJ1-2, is GAGVSQSPSNKVTEKGKDVELRCDPISGHTALYWYRQSLGQGLEFLIYFQGNSAPDKSGLPSDRFSAERTGGSVSTLTIQRTQQEDSAVYLCASSIQGRYGYTFGSGTRLTVV.